The rows below give T cell receptor beta chains drawn from one sample of a study of cytomegalovirus exposure and HLA in healthy donors. TCRdb keeps only in-frame clones here, not all; method: immunoSEQ multiplex PCR. The sample holds 70,000 to 100,000 clones; approximately 69% are singletons and the top ten take approximately 21%. What was sequenced was PBMCs. These receptors all stem from a woman aged 45-59 years in good health and CMV-seropositive. The CDR3 runs from the conserved cysteine through the conserved F or W. The D gene is left open where the match is weak. Some rows have no size entry. The others give once, few or many, or a class for an expanded clone.

V gene: TRBV19; J gene: TRBJ1-3; D gene: .; clone size: once; CDR3 DNA: TGTGCCAGTACCCTGGCCCTGACTGGAAACACCATATATTTT; CDR3 protein: CASTLALTGNTIYF
V gene: TRBV6-4; J gene: TRBJ1-5; D gene: TRBD1; clone size: many; CDR3 DNA: TGTGCCATTACAGGACAGGGTGAAAGCAATCAGCCCCAGCATTTT; CDR3 protein: CAITGQGESNQPQHF
V gene: TRBV19; J gene: TRBJ2-1; D gene: TRBD2; clone size: few; CDR3 DNA: TGTGCCAGTACCCATAGCGGGGGGAACTACAATGAGCAGTTCTTC; CDR3 protein: CASTHSGGNYNEQFF
V gene: TRBV7-9; J gene: TRBJ1-4; D gene: .; clone size: .; CDR3 DNA: TGTGCCAGCAGCTTAGTGGGGGGACCTGCAACTAATGAAAAACTGTTTTTT; CDR3 protein: CASSLVGGPATNEKLFF
V gene: TRBV4-2; J gene: TRBJ1-2; D gene: TRBD1; clone size: .; CDR3 DNA: TGTGCCAGCAGCCAAGTTTCCTGGGACAGGGCCGGCTACACCTTC; CDR3 protein: CASSQVSWDRAGYTF
V gene: TRBV28; J gene: TRBJ2-1; D gene: TRBD2; clone size: .; CDR3 DNA: TGTGCCAGCGCTAGCGGGGGGCCTCGCAATGAGCAGTTCTTC; CDR3 protein: CASASGGPRNEQFF
V gene: TRBV4-3; J gene: TRBJ2-3; D gene: .; clone size: .; CDR3 DNA: TGCGCCAGCACCCTACACTGGAAGCGCGGAGATACGCAGTATTTT; CDR3 protein: CASTLHWKRGDTQYF
V gene: TRBV28; J gene: TRBJ1-4; D gene: .; clone size: .; CDR3 DNA: TGTGCCAGCCAGGGAAGGCATGAAAAACTGTTTTTT; CDR3 protein: CASQGRHEKLFF
V gene: TRBV19; J gene: TRBJ2-6; D gene: TRBD1; clone size: .; CDR3 DNA: TGTGCCAGTAGTTTACAGGGGGGCGCGATCTCTGGGGCCAACGTCCTGACTTTC; CDR3 protein: CASSLQGGAISGANVLTF
V gene: TRBV28; J gene: TRBJ2-4; D gene: TRBD1; clone size: .; CDR3 DNA: TGTGCCAGCAGTTTATACGGGACAGGGGACATTCAGTACTTC; CDR3 protein: CASSLYGTGDIQYF
V gene: TRBV6-5; J gene: TRBJ2-5; D gene: TRBD2; clone size: .; CDR3 DNA: TGTGCCAGCACCCCAGCGGGGGGGATCCAAGAGACCCAGTACTTC; CDR3 protein: CASTPAGGIQETQYF
V gene: TRBV5-4; J gene: TRBJ1-2; D gene: .; clone size: .; CDR3 DNA: TGTGCCAGCAGCTTACCTGACATTCGCTATGGCTACACCTTC; CDR3 protein: CASSLPDIRYGYTF
V gene: TRBV7-8; J gene: TRBJ2-2; D gene: TRBD1; clone size: once; CDR3 DNA: TGTGCCAGCAGCTCAAGGGACAGGATCACCGGGGAGCTGTTTTTT; CDR3 protein: CASSSRDRITGELFF
V gene: TRBV4-3; J gene: TRBJ2-3; D gene: TRBD2; clone size: .; CDR3 DNA: TGCGCCAGCAGCCAACGGAGACTAGCGGGGGGGCTCGTAGATACGCAGTATTTT; CDR3 protein: CASSQRRLAGGLVDTQYF
V gene: TRBV5-6; J gene: TRBJ1-2; D gene: TRBD1; clone size: .; CDR3 DNA: TGTGCCAGCAGCCCCCGGACAGGGGCTAACTATGGCTACACCTTC; CDR3 protein: CASSPRTGANYGYTF
V gene: TRBV19; J gene: TRBJ2-5; D gene: .; clone size: .; CDR3 DNA: TGTGCCAGTAGTAGCGGGGAAGGGGAGACCCAGTACTTC; CDR3 protein: CASSSGEGETQYF
V gene: TRBV7-9; J gene: TRBJ1-2; D gene: .; clone size: .; CDR3 DNA: TGTGCCAGCAGCTACCTGGAGTGGCAGGGCTACACCTTC; CDR3 protein: CASSYLEWQGYTF
V gene: TRBV2; J gene: TRBJ2-2; D gene: .; clone size: .; CDR3 DNA: TGTGCCAGCGGCGGGGCTAGCAGCGCCACCGGGGAGCTGTTTTTT; CDR3 protein: CASGGASSATGELFF
V gene: TRBV6-5; J gene: TRBJ1-1; D gene: .; clone size: .; CDR3 DNA: TGTGCCAGCAGGGTCCGGGGGGCGGGGACTGAAGCTTTCTTT; CDR3 protein: CASRVRGAGTEAFF
V gene: TRBV27; J gene: TRBJ1-6; D gene: TRBD1; clone size: .; CDR3 DNA: TGTGCCAGCAGCGCGGGGGGACAGGGAGAATCACCCCTCCACTTT; CDR3 protein: CASSAGGQGESPLHF
V gene: TRBV14; J gene: TRBJ2-1; D gene: .; clone size: few; CDR3 DNA: TGTGCCAGCAGCCAATGGGAGGAGCAGTTCTTC; CDR3 protein: CASSQWEEQFF
V gene: TRBV5-1; J gene: TRBJ1-1; D gene: .; clone size: few; CDR3 DNA: TGCGCCAGCAGCTTGGACGGGAGCACTGAAGCTTTCTTT; CDR3 protein: CASSLDGSTEAFF
V gene: TRBV7-2; J gene: TRBJ2-3; D gene: TRBD1; clone size: .; CDR3 DNA: TGTGCCAGCAGCCCACGGGACAGGGGAGATACGCAGTATTTT; CDR3 protein: CASSPRDRGDTQYF
V gene: TRBV7-8; J gene: TRBJ1-3; D gene: .; clone size: .; CDR3 DNA: TGTGCCAGCAGCTTAGACAGGGTTGGAAACACCATATATTTT; CDR3 protein: CASSLDRVGNTIYF
V gene: TRBV7-7; J gene: TRBJ2-5; D gene: .; clone size: .; CDR3 DNA: TGTGCCAGCAGCTTAGGCCAGCAAGAGACCCAGTACTTC; CDR3 protein: CASSLGQQETQYF
V gene: TRBV10-3; J gene: TRBJ2-3; D gene: TRBD2; clone size: few; CDR3 DNA: TGTGCCATCAGTGACGATCCGGGGGGAACCACAGATACGCAGTATTTT; CDR3 protein: CAISDDPGGTTDTQYF
V gene: TRBV11-2; J gene: TRBJ2-7; D gene: .; clone size: few; CDR3 DNA: TGTGCCAGCAGCTTAGGGAGGGGGCAGGTCTACGAGCAGTACTTC; CDR3 protein: CASSLGRGQVYEQYF
V gene: TRBV7-2; J gene: TRBJ2-5; D gene: .; clone size: .; CDR3 DNA: TGTGCCAGCAGCTTAGTTAGACAAGAGACCCAGTACTTC; CDR3 protein: CASSLVRQETQYF